A selection of T cell receptor beta chains follows, all from one sample in a study of human T cells and chemical hapten exposure. TCRdb re-called the RACE reads through MiXCR, storing one row per CDR3 protein. The sample has about 82,000 distinct CDR3 sequences, approximately 12% seen once; the top ten hold about 4.2%. Sequencing was performed on whole blood, taken in connection with sensitization to the hapten diphenylcyclopropenone (DPC). The receptors were gathered from a woman in her fifties or sixties with alopecia areata. Some clones in this sample may be carry-over from other donors' samples. Each CDR3 is given with its conserved first and last residue. The D gene is left open where the match is weak. A clone size is listed for some rows: how often the clone was seen (once, few, many), or a class if it is expanded.

TRBJ2-2	many	NA	TRBV29-1	CSVPRGRTGELFF	TGCAGCGTTCCCCGGGGGCGCACCGGGGAGCTGTTTTTT
TRBJ1-1	few	NA	TRBV7-9	CASSRGKSEAFF	TGTGCCAGCAGCAGAGGTAAATCTGAAGCTTTCTTT
TRBJ2-7	few	NA	TRBV6-6	CASGLTKPYEQYF	TGTGCCAGCGGTTTGACAAAACCCTACGAGCAGTACTTC
TRBJ1-5	many	NA	TRBV3-1	CASSQDAGNQPQHF	TGTGCCAGCAGCCAAGACGCAGGGAATCAGCCCCAGCATTTT
TRBJ2-3	NA	TRBD1	TRBV7-9	CASSPRGRADTQYF	TGTGCCAGCAGCCCCAGGGGGAGAGCAGATACGCAGTATTTT
TRBJ2-3	many	TRBD1	TRBV2	CASSETGGRTDTQYF	TGTGCCAGCAGTGAAACAGGGGGCCGTACAGATACGCAGTATTTT
TRBJ2-7	many	TRBD1	TRBV5-4	CASSSRDRGSYEQYF	TGTGCCAGCAGCTCCCGGGACAGGGGCTCCTACGAGCAGTACTTC
TRBJ1-2	few	NA	TRBV28	CASSAGAQRQGKGYTF	TGTGCCAGCAGTGCGGGAGCTCAACGGCAGGGGAAAGGCTACACCTTC
TRBJ1-1	few	NA	TRBV3-1	CASSHPGPNSEAFF	TGTGCCAGCAGCCACCCGGGACCGAACTCTGAAGCTTTCTTT
TRBJ1-5	many	NA	TRBV29-1	CSVTGGLGQPQHF	TGCAGCGTGACGGGAGGGTTGGGTCAGCCCCAGCATTTT
TRBJ2-6	many	NA	TRBV5-6	CASSLGPRSGANVLTF	TGTGCCAGCAGCCTGGGGCCTCGCTCTGGGGCCAACGTCCTGACTTTC
TRBJ2-1	few	TRBD2	TRBV12-5	CASGDSGSSYNEQFF	TGTGCTAGTGGTGATAGCGGGAGCTCCTACAATGAGCAGTTCTTC
TRBJ1-2	many	NA	TRBV7-9	CASSHPTDRYTF	TGTGCCAGCAGCCACCCGACGGACCGCTACACCTTC
TRBJ2-7	many	TRBD1	TRBV20-1	CSARTGRSYEQYF	TGCAGTGCTCGGACAGGGAGATCCTACGAGCAGTACTTC
TRBJ1-1	few	TRBD1	TRBV20-1	CSARTGIEAFF	TGCAGTGCAAGGACAGGGATTGAAGCTTTCTTT